This T cell receptor (beta chain) came from a study of blood T cells in healthy people across ages. The use of a sample-barcoded 5' primer and a J-beta primer mix characterized a second PCR of roughly 7 to 11 cycles. TCRdb processed the 5' RACE reads anew with MiXCR; each CDR3 protein has one entry. The data show fewer than 900,000 distinct CDR3 sequences, around 36% seen once. Germline-derived CDR1 and CDR2 are MNHEY and SVGAGI. Trimming at V came to 7 bases and at J to 3 bases, leaving 2 bases not matched to a gene. The CDR3 runs to 13 residues. The source material was blood. The TCR sequence derives from a man in his late teens or twenties in good health. V gene TRBV6-5 combines with J gene TRBJ1-1; 10 bases agree with TRBD1. CDR3 loop: CASKDRGHTEAFF. The CDR3 nucleotides are TGTGCCAGCAAAGACAGGGGGCACACTGAAGCTTTCTTT.